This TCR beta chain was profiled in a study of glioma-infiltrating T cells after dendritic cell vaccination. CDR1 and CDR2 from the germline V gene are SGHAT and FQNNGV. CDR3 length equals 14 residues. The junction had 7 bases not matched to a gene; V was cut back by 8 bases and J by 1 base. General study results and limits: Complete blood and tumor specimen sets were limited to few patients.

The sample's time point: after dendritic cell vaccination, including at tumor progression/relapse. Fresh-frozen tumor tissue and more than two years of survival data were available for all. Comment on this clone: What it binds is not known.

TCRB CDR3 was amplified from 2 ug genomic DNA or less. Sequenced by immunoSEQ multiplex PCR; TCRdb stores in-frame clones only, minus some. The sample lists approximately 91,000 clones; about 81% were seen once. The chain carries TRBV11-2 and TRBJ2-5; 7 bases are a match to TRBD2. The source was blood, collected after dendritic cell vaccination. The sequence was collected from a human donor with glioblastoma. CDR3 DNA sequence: TGTGCCAGCGGTGTAGGGAGGGTCCAAGAGACCCAGTACTTC. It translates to CASGVGRVQETQYF.